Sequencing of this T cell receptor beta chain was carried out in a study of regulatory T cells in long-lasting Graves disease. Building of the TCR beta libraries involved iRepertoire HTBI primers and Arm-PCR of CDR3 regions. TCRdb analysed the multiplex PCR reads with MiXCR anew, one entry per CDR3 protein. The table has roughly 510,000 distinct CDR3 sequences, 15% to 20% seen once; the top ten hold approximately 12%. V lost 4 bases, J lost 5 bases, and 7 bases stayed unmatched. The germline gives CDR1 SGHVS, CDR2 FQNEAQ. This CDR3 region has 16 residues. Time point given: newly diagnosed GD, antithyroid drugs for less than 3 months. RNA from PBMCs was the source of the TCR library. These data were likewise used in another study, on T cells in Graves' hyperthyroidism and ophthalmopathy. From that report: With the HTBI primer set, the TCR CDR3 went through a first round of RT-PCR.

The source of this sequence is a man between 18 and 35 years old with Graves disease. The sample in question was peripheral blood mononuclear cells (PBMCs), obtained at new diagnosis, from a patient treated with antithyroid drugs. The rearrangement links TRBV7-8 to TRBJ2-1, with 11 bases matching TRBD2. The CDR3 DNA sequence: TGTGCCAGCAGCTCATCAAGACTAGCGGGACACAATGAGCAGTTCTTC. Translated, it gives CASSSSRLAGHNEQFF.